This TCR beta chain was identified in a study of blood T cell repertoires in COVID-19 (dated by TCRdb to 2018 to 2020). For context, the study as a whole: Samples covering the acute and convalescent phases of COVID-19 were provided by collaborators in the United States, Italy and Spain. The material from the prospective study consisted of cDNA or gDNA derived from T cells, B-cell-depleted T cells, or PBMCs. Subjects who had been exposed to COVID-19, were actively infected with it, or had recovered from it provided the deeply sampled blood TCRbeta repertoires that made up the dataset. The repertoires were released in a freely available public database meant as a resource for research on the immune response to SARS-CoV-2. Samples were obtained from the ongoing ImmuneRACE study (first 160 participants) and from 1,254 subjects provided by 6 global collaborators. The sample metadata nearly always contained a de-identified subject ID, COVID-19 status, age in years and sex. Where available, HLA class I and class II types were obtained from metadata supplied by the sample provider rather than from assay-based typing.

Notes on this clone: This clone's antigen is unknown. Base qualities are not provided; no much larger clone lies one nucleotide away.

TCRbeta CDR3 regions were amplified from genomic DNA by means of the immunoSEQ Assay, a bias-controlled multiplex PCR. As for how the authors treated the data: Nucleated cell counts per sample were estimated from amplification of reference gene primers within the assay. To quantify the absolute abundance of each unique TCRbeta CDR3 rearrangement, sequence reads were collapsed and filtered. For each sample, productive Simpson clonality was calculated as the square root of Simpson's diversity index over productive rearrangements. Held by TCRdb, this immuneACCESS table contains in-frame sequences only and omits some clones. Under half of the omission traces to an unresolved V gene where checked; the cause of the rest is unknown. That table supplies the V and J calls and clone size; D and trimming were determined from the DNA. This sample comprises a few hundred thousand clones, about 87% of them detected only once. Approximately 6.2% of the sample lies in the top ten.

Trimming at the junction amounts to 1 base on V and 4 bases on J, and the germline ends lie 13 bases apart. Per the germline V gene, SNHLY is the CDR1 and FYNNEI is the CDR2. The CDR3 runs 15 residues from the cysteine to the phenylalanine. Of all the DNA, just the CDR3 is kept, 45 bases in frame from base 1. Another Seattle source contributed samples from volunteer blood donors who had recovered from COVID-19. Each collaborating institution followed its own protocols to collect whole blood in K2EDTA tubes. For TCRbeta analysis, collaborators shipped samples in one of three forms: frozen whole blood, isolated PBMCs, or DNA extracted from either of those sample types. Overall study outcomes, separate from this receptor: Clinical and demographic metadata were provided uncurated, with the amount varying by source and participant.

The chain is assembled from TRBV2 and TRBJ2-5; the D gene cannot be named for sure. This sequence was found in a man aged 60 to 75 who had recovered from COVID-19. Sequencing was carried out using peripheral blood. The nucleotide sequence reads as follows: TGTGCCAGCAGTGAAGAGCCCCGAGCAGGAGAGACCCAGTACTTC. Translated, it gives CASSEEPRAGETQYF.